The 24 T cell receptor beta chains in this list originate from one sample, sequenced in a study of blood T cell repertoires in COVID-19. Produced via immunoSEQ multiplex PCR; TCRdb's table is partial and in-frame only. The table has more than 90,000 clones, 85% seen once. Sample: peripheral blood. The receptor set was obtained from a man in his forties or fifties with acute or convalescent COVID-19.

The chain employs TRBV6-5 and TRBJ2-3, with 7 bases fitting TRBD1. This CDR3 contains 13 residues. V lost 8 bases and J lost 3; bases outside the gene matches: 5. Germline V gives CDR1 MNHEY, CDR2 SVGAGI. Here the CDR3 reads CASFRTGTDTQYF. The CDR3 bases are TGTGCCAGCTTTAGGACAGGAACAGATACGCAGTATTTT.

The genes are TRBV6-6 and TRBJ2-2; no definite D call. The CDR3 extends over 11 amino acids. Trimming took 4 bases from V and 5 from J, leaving 2 bases between them. Germline CDR1 and CDR2: MNHNY and SVGAGI (reference sequence). The CDR3: CASSSTGELFF. Written as DNA, the CDR3 is TGTGCCAGCAGTTCTACCGGGGAGCTGTTTTTT.

This rearrangement joins TRBV4-2 to TRBJ1-1; D gene unclear. This CDR3 is 16 amino acids long. V was trimmed by 6 bases and J by 1 base, leaving 18 bases between them. Germline CDR1 is LGHNA and CDR2 is YNFKEQ. The CDR3 DNA reads as TGTGCCAGCAGTCAAAACCCGCAGGCCCCGAACACTGAAGCTTTCTTT. Its protein is CASSQNPQAPNTEAFF.

This chain joins TRBV7-8 and TRBJ2-7; 8 bases agree with TRBD2. J gave up 11 bases and V 5 bases, and 11 bases lay outside the gene matches. CDR3 size: 13 residues. Germline V CDR1 and CDR2: SGHVS, FQNEAQ. The DNA of the CDR3 is TGTGCCAGCAGCCCCTTAGCGGGATCAGGGGAGTACTTC. Amino acids: CASSPLAGSGEYF.

The chain carries TRBV25-1 and TRBJ2-2; D gene uncertain. Trimming pared 7 bases from V and 7 bases from J, leaving 16 bases between. This CDR3 spans 14 amino acids. From germline, CDR1 is MGHDK and CDR2 SYGVNS. DNA of the CDR3: TGTGCCAGCACTGCGTCCGGGTGGAGCGGGGAGCTGTTTTTT. Translating it yields CASTASGWSGELFF.

The chain recombines TRBV6-5 with TRBJ1-6, with 11 bases fitting TRBD1. Losses at the gene ends were 4 bases for V and 6 bases for J; bases not matched to a gene: 2. Germline CDR1 MNHEY, CDR2 SVGAGI. The CDR3 covers 15 residues. The CDR3 sequence: CASSSGTGGNSPLHF. The CDR3 DNA reads TGTGCCAGCAGTTCAGGGACAGGGGGTAATTCACCCCTCCACTTT.

The chain carries TRBV28 and TRBJ1-2; D is possibly TRBD1 (6 bases). The CDR3 consists of 15 residues. V gave up 8 bases and J gave up 4 bases, with 20 bases separating them. Per the germline V gene, CDR1 is MDHEN and CDR2 is SYDVKM. In DNA, the CDR3 is TGTGCCAGCCACCAAGGGGGGGGCGCTGGCTATGGCTACACCTTC. This translates into CASHQGGGAGYGYTF.

This chain connects TRBV18 to TRBJ2-7; TRBD1 matches at 8 bases. J was trimmed by 1 base and V by 2 bases; bases with no gene match: 4. Germline V lookup: CDR1 KGHSH, CDR2 LQKENI. This CDR3 contains 15 residues. CDR3 protein: CASSPGRTGSYEQYF. DNA of the CDR3: TGTGCCAGCTCACCAGGGAGGACAGGGTCCTACGAGCAGTACTTC.

The rearrangement uses TRBV11-3 and TRBJ2-3; D is perhaps TRBD2 (5 bases). V gave up 7 bases and J gave up 1 base, with 15 bases separating them. CDR3 length: 15 amino acids. Per the germline V gene, CDR1 is SGHNT and CDR2 is YENEEA. The DNA of the CDR3 is TGTGCCAGCACCTCGGGGTCCTTGCGCACAGATACGCAGTATTTT. Its protein product is CASTSGSLRTDTQYF.

The J gene is TRBJ1-1, the V gene TRBV6-2 or TRBV6-3, with 9 bases lining up with TRBD1. Germline-derived CDR1 and CDR2 are MNHEY and SVGEGT. J lost 4 bases, V lost 5 bases, and 8 bases had no gene match. This CDR3 comprises 15 residues. This CDR3 reads CASSTTGGKRTEAFF. In DNA form, the CDR3 reads TGTGCCAGCAGTACGACAGGGGGTAAGCGCACTGAAGCTTTCTTT.

This chain uses TRBV10-3 with TRBJ2-2; tentatively, D is TRBD2 (6 bases). Trimming took off 8 bases at V and 8 bases at J, with 15 bases between the two ends. This CDR3 is built from 13 residues. CDR1 ENHRY and CDR2 SYGVKD come from the germline V gene. The CDR3 DNA is TGTGCCATCGGCCAAGGAGGGAGAGGGGAGCTGTTTTTT. This codes for CAIGQGGRGELFF.

The rearrangement links TRBV6-1 to TRBJ2-1, with TRBD2 as a possible D gene (6 bases). Per the germline V gene, CDR1 is MNHNS and CDR2 is SASEGT. The V end was cut by 0 bases, the J end by 9 bases, with 15 bases between. This CDR3 spans 15 amino acids. The CDR3 DNA reads TGTGCCAGCAGTGAAGCGCATTTAGAGGAGGGTGAGCAGTTCTTC. Translated: CASSEAHLEEGEQFF.

The table lists this clone with a few counts. The chain carries TRBV11-2 and TRBJ2-1, with 9 bases identical to TRBD2. Losses at the gene ends were 5 bases for V and 10 bases for J; bases not matched to a gene: 15. Germline-derived CDR1 and CDR2 are SGHAT and FQNNGV. The CDR3 is 16 amino acids. The CDR3 region is CASSTGSLAGPREQFF. In DNA form, the CDR3 reads TGTGCCAGCAGCACAGGCAGCCTAGCGGGACCCAGAGAGCAGTTCTTC. Full variable domain (remainder filled in from reference TRBV11-2 and TRBJ2-1): EAGVAQSPRYKIIEKRQSVAFWCNPISGHATLYWYQQILGQGPKLLIQFQNNGVVDDSQLPKDRFSAERLKGVDSTLKIQPAKLEDSAVYLCASSTGSLAGPREQFFGPGTRLTVL.

The gene calls are TRBV7-8 and TRBJ2-5, with D unclear. The CDR3 runs 15 residues. Germline V lookup: CDR1 SGHVS, CDR2 FQNEAQ. V was trimmed by 1 base and J by 4 bases, leaving 13 bases between them. CDR3 sequence: CASSLDYGVGETQYF. The CDR3, as DNA: TGTGCCAGCAGCTTAGATTATGGAGTGGGAGAGACCCAGTACTTC.

The count of this clone is one. This chain joins TRBV28 and TRBJ1-5; D may be TRBD1 (5 bases). Germline CDR1 MDHEN, CDR2 SYDVKM. The CDR3 totals 13 residues. V was pared by 10 bases and J by 7 bases, with 17 bases between. CDR3 nucleotide sequence: TGTGCCACCGGTGGGAGGGGAGGACAGCCCCAGCATTTT. It encodes CATGGRGGQPQHF.

V usage is TRBV4-3 and J usage is TRBJ1-4, with 7 bases identical to TRBD1. This CDR3 comprises 17 residues. V lost 0 bases to trimming and J lost 3 bases; unmatched junction nucleotides: 7. Germline V CDR1 and CDR2: LGHNA, YSLEER. In DNA form, the CDR3 reads TGCGCCAGCAGCCAAGAGGAAAGGGGGCTGGCTAATGAAAAACTGTTTTTT. It codes for CASSQEERGLANEKLFF.

The chain recombines TRBV7-2 with TRBJ2-1; 8 bases fit TRBD1. Germline CDR1 and CDR2: SGHTA and FQGNSA. V dropped 4 bases and J dropped 3; count of bases not matched to a gene: 8. This CDR3 contains 16 residues. CDR3 coding DNA: TGTGCCAGCAGCTATAGAGGCGGGACAGGCTACAATGAGCAGTTCTTC. Protein: CASSYRGGTGYNEQFF.

This clone was observed at least ten times. The CDR3 DNA sequence: TGTGCCAGTAGTAACGACCGCGGGACAGGGGGCCGCGAGCAGTACTTC. Protein: CASSNDRGTGGREQYF. The chain has TRBV19 and TRBJ2-7; 12 positions agree with TRBD1. The V gene's germline CDR1 is LNHDA and CDR2 SQIVND (reference sequence). Trimming took 4 bases from V and 6 from J; bases not matched to a gene: 10. The CDR3 sequence is 16 residues long.

This clone was detected once. This chain links TRBV29-1 with TRBJ1-3; 11 bases match TRBD1. The trim removed 6 bases at V and 2 bases at J, leaving 0 bases unmatched. The CDR3 has 13 amino acids. Germline V CDR1 and CDR2: SQVTM, ANQGSEA. The CDR3 DNA sequence: TGCAGCGTGGGACAGGGGGCTGGAAACACCATATATTTT. Translation gives CSVGQGAGNTIYF.

For this clone: Additional DNA sequences in this sample encode the identical CDR3. The chain has TRBV7-3 and TRBJ2-2, with unresolved D. Germline V lookup: CDR1 SGHTA, CDR2 FQGTGA. Trimming cost V 4 bases and J 3 bases, with 3 bases left between them. There are 12 residues in the CDR3. CDR3 sequence: CASSSYTGELFF. The DNA of the CDR3 is TGTGCCAGCAGCTCCTACACCGGGGAGCTGTTTTTT.

The chain employs TRBV4-3 and TRBJ2-7; 8 bases map to TRBD1. The V gene's germline CDR1 is LGHNA and CDR2 YSLEER. The trim removed 3 bases at V and 7 bases at J, leaving 17 bases unmatched. The CDR3 is 17 residues long. The CDR3, as DNA: TGCGCCAGCAGCCACCTGAACAGGGGGGCGCGTAGGACAGAGCAGTACTTC. This translates into CASSHLNRGARRTEQYF.

The V and J genes are TRBV2 and TRBJ1-5; a possible D gene is TRBD1 (5 bases). CDR1 is SNHLY, CDR2 FYNNEI, per germline. The CDR3 extends over 15 amino acids. Trimming pared 8 bases from V and 2 bases from J, leaving 16 bases between. The CDR3 here is CASGGQRRGNQPQHF. CDR3 coding DNA: TGTGCCAGCGGCGGACAACGCCGGGGCAATCAGCCCCAGCATTTT.

The rearrangement joins TRBV5-5 to TRBJ2-5; D not certain. Trimming stripped 4 bases from V and 1 base from J, with 17 bases between. CDR1 SGHKS and CDR2 YYEKEE come from the germline V gene (reference sequence). The CDR3 contains 16 residues. CDR3 DNA: TGTGCCAGCAGCCATGGAGTAATGGCCAGCCAAGAGACCCAGTACTTC. The encoded protein is CASSHGVMASQETQYF.

This chain connects TRBV18 to TRBJ2-3; 12 bases map to TRBD2. Germline assignment: CDR1 KGHSH and CDR2 LQKENI. The CDR3 extends over 17 amino acids. The J segment lost 5 bases and the V segment lost 3 bases, leaving 9 bases of the junction unmatched. The chain's CDR3 is CASSPEQLAGGIDTQYF. The CDR3 nucleotides read TGTGCCAGCTCACCGGAACAGCTAGCGGGAGGGATAGATACGCAGTATTTT.